The clone carrying this T cell receptor beta chain was recorded at least ten times. The ends lost 4 bases at V and 0 bases at J; junction bases unmatched: 10. This CDR3 comprises 18 residues. Germline loops: CDR1 MNHEY, CDR2 SVGAGI. This specimen belongs to a study of blood T cells in healthy people across ages. Together with a sample-barcoded 5' primer, a J-beta primer mix was included in a second PCR lasting roughly 6 to 12 cycles. TCRdb redid the calling of the 5' RACE reads with MiXCR, one entry per CDR3 protein. The sample includes about a million distinct CDR3 sequences, about 44% of them seen just once.

The TCR comes from a man between 25 and 39 years old in good health. The chain joins TRBV6-5 to TRBJ2-1; 9 bases are shared with TRBD2. Sequencing used blood. CDR3 protein: CASSSLAGALSSYNEQFF. DNA for the CDR3: TGTGCCAGCAGTTCCTTAGCGGGGGCCCTAAGCTCCTACAATGAGCAGTTCTTC.